What follows is one T cell receptor (beta chain) and its context. Antigen: not known. This table comes from immunoSEQ multiplex PCR, and its TCRdb copy is limited to in-frame clones, with some not included. The data contain some 50,000 clones, approximately 91% of them singletons. The data belong to a study of OX40 agonist ivuxolimab in advanced cancers. Overall study findings and caveats: In CD8+ T cells, expanded clones were on average more numerous than in CD4+. Some nonresponders likewise displayed low normalized T-cell clonal expansion.

V was clipped by 3 bases and J by 3 bases; unmatched bases: 3. CDR3 length equals 15 residues. Germline CDR1 is LNHDA and CDR2 is SQIVND (reference sequence). No patient had autoimmune disease or received systemic immunosuppression. This clonotype was obtained from an adult with an advanced solid tumor such as melanoma, head and neck, liver or kidney cancer. The rearrangement links TRBV19 to TRBJ1-2; 11 nucleotides align to TRBD1. Sequencing used CD4+ or CD8+ T cells sorted from blood, obtained in a trial of the OX40 agonist ivuxolimab. The CDR3 nucleotides read TGTGCCAGTAGTATCGGGACAGGGGGTGACTATGGCTACACCTTC. It specifies CASSIGTGGDYGYTF.